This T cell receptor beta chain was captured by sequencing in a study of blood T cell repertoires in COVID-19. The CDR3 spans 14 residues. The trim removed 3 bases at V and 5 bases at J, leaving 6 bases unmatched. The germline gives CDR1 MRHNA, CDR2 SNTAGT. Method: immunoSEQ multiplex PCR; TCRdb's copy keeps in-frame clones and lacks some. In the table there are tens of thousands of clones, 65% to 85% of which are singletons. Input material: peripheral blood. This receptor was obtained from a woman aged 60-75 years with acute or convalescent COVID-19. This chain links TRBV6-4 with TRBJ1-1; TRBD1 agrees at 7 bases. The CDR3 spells CASSERGRKTEAFF. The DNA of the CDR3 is TGTGCCAGCAGTGAAAGGGGGCGAAAGACTGAAGCTTTCTTT.